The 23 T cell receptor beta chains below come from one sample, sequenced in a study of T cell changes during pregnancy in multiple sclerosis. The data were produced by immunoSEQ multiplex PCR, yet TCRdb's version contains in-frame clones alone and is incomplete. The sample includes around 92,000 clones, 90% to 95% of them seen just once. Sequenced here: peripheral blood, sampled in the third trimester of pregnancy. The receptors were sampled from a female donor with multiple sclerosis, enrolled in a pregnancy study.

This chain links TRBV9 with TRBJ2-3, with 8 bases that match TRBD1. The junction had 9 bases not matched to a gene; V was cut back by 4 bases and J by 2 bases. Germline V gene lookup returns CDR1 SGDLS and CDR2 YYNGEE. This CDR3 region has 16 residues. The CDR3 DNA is TGTGCCAGCAGCTTTACAGGGGGTTCTGTCACAGATACGCAGTATTTT. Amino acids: CASSFTGGSVTDTQYF.

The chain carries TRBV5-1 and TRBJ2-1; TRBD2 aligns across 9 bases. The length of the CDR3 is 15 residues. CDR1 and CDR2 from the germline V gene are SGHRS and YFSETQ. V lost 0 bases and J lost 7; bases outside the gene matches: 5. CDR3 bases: TGCGCCAGCAGCTTGGGGGGACTAGCAAGTAATGAGCAGTTCTTC. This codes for CASSLGGLASNEQFF.

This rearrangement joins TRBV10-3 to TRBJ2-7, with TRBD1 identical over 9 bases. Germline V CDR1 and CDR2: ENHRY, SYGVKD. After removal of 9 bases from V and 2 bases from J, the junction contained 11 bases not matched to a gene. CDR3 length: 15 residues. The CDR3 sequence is CAIGQPGQGTYEQYF. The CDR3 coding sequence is TGTGCCATAGGCCAACCGGGACAGGGAACCTACGAGCAGTACTTC.

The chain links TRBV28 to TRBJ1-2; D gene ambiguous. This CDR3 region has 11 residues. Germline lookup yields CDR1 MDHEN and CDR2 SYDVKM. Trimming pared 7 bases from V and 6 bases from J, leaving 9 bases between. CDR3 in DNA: TGTGCCAGCACCAACGGTCATGGCTACACCTTC. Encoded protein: CASTNGHGYTF.

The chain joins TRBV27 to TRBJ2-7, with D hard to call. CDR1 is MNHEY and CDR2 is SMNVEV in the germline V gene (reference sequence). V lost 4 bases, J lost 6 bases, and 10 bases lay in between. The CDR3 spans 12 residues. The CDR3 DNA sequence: TGTGCCAGCAGTTCCTTCTTCGGCGAGCAGTACTTC. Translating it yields CASSSFFGEQYF.

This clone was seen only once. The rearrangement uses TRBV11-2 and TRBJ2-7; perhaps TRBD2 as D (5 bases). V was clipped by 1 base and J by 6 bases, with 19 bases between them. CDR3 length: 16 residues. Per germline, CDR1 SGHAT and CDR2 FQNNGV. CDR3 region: CASSLGLRARPGEQYF. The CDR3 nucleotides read TGTGCCAGCAGCTTAGGGTTGCGGGCCAGACCAGGCGAGCAGTACTTC. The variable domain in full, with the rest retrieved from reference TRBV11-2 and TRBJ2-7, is EAGVAQSPRYKIIEKRQSVAFWCNPISGHATLYWYQQILGQGPKLLIQFQNNGVVDDSQLPKDRFSAERLKGVDSTLKIQPAKLEDSAVYLCASSLGLRARPGEQYFGPGTRLTVT.

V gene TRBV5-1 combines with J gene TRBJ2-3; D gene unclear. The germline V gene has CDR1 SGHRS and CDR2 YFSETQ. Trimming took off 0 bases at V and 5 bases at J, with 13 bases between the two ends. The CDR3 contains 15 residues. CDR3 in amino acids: CASSLGVIPIDTQYF. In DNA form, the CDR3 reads TGCGCCAGCAGCTTGGGTGTGATCCCTATAGATACGCAGTATTTT.

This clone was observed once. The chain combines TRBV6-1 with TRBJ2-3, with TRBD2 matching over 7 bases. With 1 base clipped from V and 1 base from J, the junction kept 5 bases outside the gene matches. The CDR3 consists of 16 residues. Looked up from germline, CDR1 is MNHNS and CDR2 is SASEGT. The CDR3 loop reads CASSEDLLAGTDTQYF. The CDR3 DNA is TGTGCCAGCAGTGAAGATTTGCTAGCGGGCACAGATACGCAGTATTTT.

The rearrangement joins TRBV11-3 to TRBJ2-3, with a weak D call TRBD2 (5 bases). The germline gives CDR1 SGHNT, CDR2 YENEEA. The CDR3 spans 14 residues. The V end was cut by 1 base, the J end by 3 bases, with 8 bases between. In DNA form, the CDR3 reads TGTGCCAGCAGCTTAGGGGGAGCTACAGATACGCAGTATTTT. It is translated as CASSLGGATDTQYF. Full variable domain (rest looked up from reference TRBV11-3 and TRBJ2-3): EAGVVQSPRYKIIEKKQPVAFWCNPISGHNTLYWYLQNLGQGPELLIRYENEEAVDDSQLPKDRFSAERLKGVDSTLKIQPAELGDSAVYLCASSLGGATDTQYFGPGTRLTVL.

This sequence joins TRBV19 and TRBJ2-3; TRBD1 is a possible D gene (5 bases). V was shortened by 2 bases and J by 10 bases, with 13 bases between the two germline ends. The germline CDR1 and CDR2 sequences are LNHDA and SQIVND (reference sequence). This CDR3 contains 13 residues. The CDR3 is CASSIRAGFSQYF. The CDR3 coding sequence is TGTGCCAGTAGTATAAGGGCAGGGTTCTCGCAGTATTTT. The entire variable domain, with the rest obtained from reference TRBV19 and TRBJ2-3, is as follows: DGGITQSPKYLFRKEGQNVTLSCEQNLNHDAMYWYRQDPGQGLRLIYYSQIVNDFQKGDIAEGYSVSREKKESFPLTVTSAQKNPTAFYLCASSIRAGFSQYFGPGTRLTVL.

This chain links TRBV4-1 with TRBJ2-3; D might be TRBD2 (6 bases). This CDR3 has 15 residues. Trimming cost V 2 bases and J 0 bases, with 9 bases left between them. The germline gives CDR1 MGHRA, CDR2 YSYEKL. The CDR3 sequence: CASSQWGGSTDTQYF. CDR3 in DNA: TGCGCCAGCAGCCAATGGGGAGGAAGCACAGATACGCAGTATTTT.

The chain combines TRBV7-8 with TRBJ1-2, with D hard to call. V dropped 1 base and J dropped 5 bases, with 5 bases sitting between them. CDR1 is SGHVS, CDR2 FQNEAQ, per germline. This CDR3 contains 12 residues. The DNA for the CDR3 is TGTGCCAGCAGCTTAGGGGAGTATGGCTACACCTTC. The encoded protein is CASSLGEYGYTF.

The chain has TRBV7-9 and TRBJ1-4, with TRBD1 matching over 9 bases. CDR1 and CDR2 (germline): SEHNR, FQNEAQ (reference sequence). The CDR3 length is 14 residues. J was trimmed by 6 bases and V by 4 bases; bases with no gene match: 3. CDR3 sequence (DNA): TGTGCCAGCAGCTCGGGACAGGGAGATGAAAAACTGTTTTTT. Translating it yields CASSSGQGDEKLFF.

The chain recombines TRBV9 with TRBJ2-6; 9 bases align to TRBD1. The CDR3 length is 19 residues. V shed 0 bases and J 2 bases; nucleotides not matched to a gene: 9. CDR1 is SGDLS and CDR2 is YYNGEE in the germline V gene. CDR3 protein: CASSVGTGEVVAGANVLTF. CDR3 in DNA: TGTGCCAGCAGCGTAGGGACAGGGGAGGTTGTCGCTGGGGCCAACGTCCTGACTTTC.

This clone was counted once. The CDR3 DNA reads TGTGCCAGCAGCTTAGCCGGGGGACGGAATCAGCCCCAGCATTTT. Translating gives CASSLAGGRNQPQHF. The J gene is TRBJ1-5, the V gene TRBV7-9; TRBD1 might be the D (5 bases). Trimming cost V 0 bases and J 4 bases, with 10 bases left between them. Germline V lookup: CDR1 SEHNR, CDR2 FQNEAQ (reference sequence). The CDR3 runs to 15 residues. Full variable domain (rest looked up from reference TRBV7-9 and TRBJ1-5): DTGVSQNPRHKITKRGQNVTFRCDPISEHNRLYWYRQTLGQGPEFLTYFQNEAQLEKSRLLSDRFSAERPKGSFSTLEIQRTEQGDSAMYLCASSLAGGRNQPQHFGDGTRLSIL.

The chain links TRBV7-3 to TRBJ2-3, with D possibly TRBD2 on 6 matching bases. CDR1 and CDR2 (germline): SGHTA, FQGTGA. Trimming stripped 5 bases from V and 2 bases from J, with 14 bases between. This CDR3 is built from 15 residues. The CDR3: CASSPLGGNTDTQYF. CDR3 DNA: TGTGCCAGCAGCCCCCTTGGGGGGAACACAGATACGCAGTATTTT. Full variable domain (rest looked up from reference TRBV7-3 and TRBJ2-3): GAGVSQTPSNKVTEKGKYVELRCDPISGHTALYWYRQSLGQGPEFLIYFQGTGAADDSGLPNDRFFAVRPEGSVSTLKIQRTERGDSAVYLCASSPLGGNTDTQYFGPGTRLTVL.

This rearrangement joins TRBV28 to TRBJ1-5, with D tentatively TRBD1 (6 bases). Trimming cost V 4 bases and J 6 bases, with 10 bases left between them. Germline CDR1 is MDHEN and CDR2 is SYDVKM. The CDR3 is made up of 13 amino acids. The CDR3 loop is CASSYEGVQPQHF. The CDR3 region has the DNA TGTGCCAGCAGTTACGAGGGGGTTCAGCCCCAGCATTTT.

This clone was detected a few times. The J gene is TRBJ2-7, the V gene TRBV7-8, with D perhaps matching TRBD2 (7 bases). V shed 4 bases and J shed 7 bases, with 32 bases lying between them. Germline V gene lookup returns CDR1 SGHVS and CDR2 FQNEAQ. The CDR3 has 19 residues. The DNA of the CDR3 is TGTGCCAGCAGCTCCCGATTTGGGGGGGGCGGGAGTCTTGCAAGGGAGCAGTACTTC. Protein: CASSSRFGGGGSLAREQYF.

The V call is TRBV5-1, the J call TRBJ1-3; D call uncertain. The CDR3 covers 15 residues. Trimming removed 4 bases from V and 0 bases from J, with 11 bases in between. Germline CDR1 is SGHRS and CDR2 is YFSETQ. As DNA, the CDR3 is TGCGCCAGCAGCCCAAGAGAGAGCTCTGGAAACACCATATATTTT. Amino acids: CASSPRESSGNTIYF.

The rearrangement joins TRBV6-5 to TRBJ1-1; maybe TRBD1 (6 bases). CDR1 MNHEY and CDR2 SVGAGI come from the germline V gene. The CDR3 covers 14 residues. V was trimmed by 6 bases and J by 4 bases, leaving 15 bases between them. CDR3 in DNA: TGTGCCAGCAGAGATCAGGGGAGGGGCACTGAAGCTTTCTTT. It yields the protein CASRDQGRGTEAFF.

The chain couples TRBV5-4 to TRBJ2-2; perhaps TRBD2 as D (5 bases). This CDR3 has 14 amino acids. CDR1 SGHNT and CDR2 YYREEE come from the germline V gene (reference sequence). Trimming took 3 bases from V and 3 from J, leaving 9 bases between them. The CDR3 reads CASSWRPDTGELFF. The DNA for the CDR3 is TGTGCCAGCAGCTGGAGGCCTGACACCGGGGAGCTGTTTTTT.

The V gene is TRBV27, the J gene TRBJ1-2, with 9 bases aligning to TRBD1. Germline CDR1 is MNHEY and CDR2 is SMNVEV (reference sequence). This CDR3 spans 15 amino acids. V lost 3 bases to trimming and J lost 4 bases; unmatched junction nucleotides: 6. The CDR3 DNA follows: TGTGCCAGCAGTTTGACAGGGGGGATAGTCTATGGCTACACCTTC. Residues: CASSLTGGIVYGYTF.

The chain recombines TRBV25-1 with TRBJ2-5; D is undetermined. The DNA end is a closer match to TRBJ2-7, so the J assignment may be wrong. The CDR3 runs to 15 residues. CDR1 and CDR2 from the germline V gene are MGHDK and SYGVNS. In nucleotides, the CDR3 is TGTGCCAGCAGTGCAACCTTCACCGGGTCCTACGAGCAGTACTTC. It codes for CASSATFTGSYEQYF.